This passage covers 20 T cell receptor beta chains from one sample sequenced in a study of blood T cell repertoires in COVID-19. Clones were sequenced by immunoSEQ multiplex PCR, and TCRdb holds only the in-frame ones, with some missing. The profile shows about 170,000 clones, 79% of them singletons. Sequencing was carried out using PBMCs or T cells enriched from blood (not recorded which). The receptors were gathered from a woman between 65 and 79 years old in a cohort exposed to, infected with or recovered from COVID-19 (not recorded which).

The chain joins TRBV9 to TRBJ2-5; 11 bases match TRBD2. The CDR3 length is 14 residues. J gave up 5 bases and V 2 bases, and 2 bases lay outside the gene matches. The germline V gene encodes CDR1 SGDLS and CDR2 YYNGEE. The CDR3 protein is CASSVASGRETQYF. The CDR3, as DNA: TGTGCCAGCAGCGTGGCTAGCGGGAGGGAGACCCAGTACTTC.

This chain joins TRBV12-3 or TRBV12-4 and TRBJ2-7; possibly TRBD1 for D (6 bases). The CDR3 runs to 12 residues. Deletions cut 4 bases from V and 3 bases from J, with 7 bases between. The CDR3 spells CASSSRGYEQYF. Here the CDR3 DNA reads TGTGCCAGCAGTTCCAGGGGCTACGAGCAGTACTTC.

This clone was detected once. This chain connects TRBV2 to TRBJ2-5; TRBD1 matches at 8 bases. From germline, CDR1 is SNHLY and CDR2 FYNNEI. The V gene end was trimmed by 7 bases and the J gene end by 5 bases; junction bases not matched to a gene: 6. CDR3 size: 13 residues. CDR3 protein: CASIKDRDETQYF. CDR3 nucleotide sequence: TGTGCCAGCATCAAGGACAGGGATGAGACCCAGTACTTC.

This chain joins TRBV5-8 and TRBJ2-3, with 10 bases matching TRBD2. The CDR3 is 16 amino acids. Trimming cost V 0 bases and J 3 bases; bases outside gene matches: 4. Per germline, CDR1 SGHTS and CDR2 YDEGEE. The CDR3 DNA is TGTGCCAGCAGCTTGGACACTAGCGGGATAACAGATACGCAGTATTTT. As protein: CASSLDTSGITDTQYF.

This clone was counted a few times. The chain is built from TRBV9 and TRBJ2-5, with 7 bases identical to TRBD1. This CDR3 is 15 amino acids long. Looked up from germline, CDR1 is SGDLS and CDR2 is YYNGEE. The ends lost 1 base at V and 1 base at J; junction bases unmatched: 4. The CDR3 nucleotides are TGTGCCAGCAGCGTACAGACAGGGAGCCAAGAGACCCAGTACTTC. It specifies CASSVQTGSQETQYF.

The chain carries TRBV5-1 and TRBJ2-5; TRBD1 agrees at 12 bases. V lost 5 bases to trimming and J lost 1 base; unmatched junction nucleotides: 9. The CDR3 extends over 17 amino acids. The V gene's germline CDR1 is SGHRS and CDR2 YFSETQ. Written as DNA, the CDR3 is TGCGCCAGCAGTGGGACAGGGGGCCTTTTGGCCCAAGAGACCCAGTACTTC. It codes for CASSGTGGLLAQETQYF.

The genes are TRBV5-1 and TRBJ2-1; 8 bases are shared with TRBD2. Germline V gives CDR1 SGHRS, CDR2 YFSETQ. V lost 4 bases to trimming and J lost 5 bases; unmatched junction nucleotides: 5. CDR3 length equals 14 residues. In DNA, the CDR3 is TGCGCCAGCAGCCCCGGGAGGGGGAACAATGAGCAGTTCTTC. Amino acids: CASSPGRGNNEQFF. Using reference TRBV5-1 and TRBJ2-1 for the parts outside the CDR3, the full variable domain is KAGVTQTPRYLIKTRGQQVTLSCSPISGHRSVSWYQQTPGQGLQFLFEYFSETQRNKGNFPGRFSGRQFSNSRSEMNVSTLELGDSALYLCASSPGRGNNEQFFGPGTRLTVL.

The chain has TRBV5-6 and TRBJ1-3; the D gene is possibly TRBD1 (6 bases). V lost 2 bases to trimming and J lost 4 bases, with 22 bases between them. Germline V CDR1 and CDR2: SGHDT, YYEEEE. This CDR3 comprises 18 residues. The CDR3: CASSFTSGVPSTGNTIYF. CDR3 nucleotide sequence: TGTGCCAGCAGCTTTACCTCAGGGGTACCTTCTACCGGAAACACCATATATTTT.

The chain links TRBV7-9 to TRBJ2-1, with TRBD2 identical over 7 bases. The CDR3 contains 19 residues. Per germline, CDR1 SEHNR and CDR2 FQNEAQ (reference sequence). With 5 bases clipped from V and 5 bases from J, the junction kept 21 bases outside the gene matches. CDR3 nucleotide sequence: TGTGCCAGCAGCGCCGGACGGACGGGACTGGGGCTAGCGGACAATGAGCAGTTCTTC. This gives the protein CASSAGRTGLGLADNEQFF.

The V gene is TRBV6-4, the J gene TRBJ1-1; 9 bases fit TRBD1. V was pared by 7 bases and J by 5 bases, with 2 bases of the junction left unmatched. Germline CDR1 and CDR2: MRHNA and SNTAGT. The CDR3 covers 12 residues. CDR3 coding DNA: TGTGCCAGCAATGGACAGGGGACTGAAGCTTTCTTT. This translates into CASNGQGTEAFF.

Remarks on this clone: The same CDR3 arises from other DNA sequences in this sample as well. The chain has TRBV5-1 and TRBJ2-6; TRBD1 aligns across 9 bases. The CDR3 covers 16 residues. Germline trimming cut 0 bases from V and 2 bases from J; bases unmatched to any gene: 0. CDR1 and CDR2 from the germline V gene are SGHRS and YFSETQ. This chain's CDR3 is CASSLGQGAGANVLTF. Here the CDR3 DNA reads TGCGCCAGCAGCTTGGGACAGGGGGCTGGGGCCAACGTCCTGACTTTC.

The chain employs TRBV11-2 and TRBJ1-1; 8 positions agree with TRBD1. CDR3 length equals 13 residues. The V gene end was trimmed by 1 base and the J gene end by 10 bases; junction bases not matched to a gene: 5. Germline V gene sequence: CDR1 SGHAT, CDR2 FQNNGV. CDR3 sequence reads: CASSLGRTGRAFF. Here the CDR3 DNA reads TGTGCCAGCAGCTTAGGGCGGACAGGGCGAGCTTTCTTT.

The chain joins TRBV27 to TRBJ2-1; 8 bases fit TRBD2. J was trimmed by 5 bases and V by 5 bases; bases with no gene match: 11. The germline gives CDR1 MNHEY, CDR2 SMNVEV (reference sequence). CDR3 length equals 16 residues. The CDR3 is CASSGASGRTNNEQFF. The CDR3 region has the DNA TGTGCCAGCAGTGGCGCTAGCGGGCGTACTAACAATGAGCAGTTCTTC.

This clone was recorded a few times. V is TRBV28 and J is TRBJ2-3, with D unclear. Deletions cut 6 bases from V and 0 bases from J, with 4 bases between. The CDR3 is 12 amino acids. Germline values: CDR1 MDHEN, CDR2 SYDVKM. The CDR3 spells CASRRSTDTQYF. The CDR3 DNA reads as TGTGCCAGCAGACGGAGCACAGATACGCAGTATTTT.

The chain links TRBV7-6 to TRBJ2-1, with TRBD2 as a possible D gene (6 bases). From germline, CDR1 is SGHVS and CDR2 FNYEAQ. The CDR3 sequence is 15 residues long. V was pared by 2 bases and J by 5 bases, with 13 bases between. CDR3 amino acids: CASSLFGGINNEQFF. For the CDR3, the DNA is TGTGCCAGCAGCTTATTCGGCGGGATCAACAATGAGCAGTTCTTC.

This clone was detected a few times. The V and J genes are TRBV30 and TRBJ1-4; D not certain. Trimming stripped 7 bases from V and 5 bases from J, with 8 bases between. CDR1 GTSNPN and CDR2 SVGIG come from the germline V gene (reference sequence). This CDR3 has 11 residues. In nucleotides, the CDR3 is TGTGCCTCACGGTTCAATGAAAAACTGTTTTTT. Translation gives CASRFNEKLFF.

The rearrangement uses TRBV18 and TRBJ1-4; D unresolved. CDR3 size: 14 residues. CDR1 and CDR2 from the germline V gene are KGHSH and LQKENI. Trimming removed 2 bases from V and 7 bases from J, with 11 bases in between. DNA for the CDR3: TGTGCCAGCTCACCAGGCGGGGAAGGTGAAAAACTGTTTTTT. Translated, it gives CASSPGGEGEKLFF.

V gene TRBV5-4 combines with J gene TRBJ2-7; TRBD2 aligns across 7 bases. The trim removed 2 bases at V and 7 bases at J, leaving 12 bases unmatched. The germline V gene has CDR1 SGHNT and CDR2 YYREEE (reference sequence). The CDR3 has 15 residues. The CDR3 bases are TGTGCCAGCAGCTTAGGTAGCGGGCCGGTGGGGGAGCAGTACTTC. Residues: CASSLGSGPVGEQYF. Using reference TRBV5-4 and TRBJ2-7 for the parts outside the CDR3, the full variable domain is ETGVTQSPTHLIKTRGQQVTLRCSSQSGHNTVSWYQQALGQGPQFIFQYYREEENGRGNFPPRFSGLQFPNYSSELNVNALELDDSALYLCASSLGSGPVGEQYFGPGTRLTVT.

The chain joins TRBV7-6 to TRBJ2-3; D is undetermined. V was cut by 8 bases and J by 5 bases, with 11 bases left in between. This CDR3 is built from 12 residues. Germline CDR1 SGHVS, CDR2 FNYEAQ. The CDR3 spells CASAPSGDTQYF. The CDR3 nucleotides are TGTGCCAGCGCCCCCTCGGGAGATACGCAGTATTTT.

This clone appeared once. The chain is built from TRBV18 and TRBJ2-7, with 9 bases lining up with TRBD1. This CDR3 is built from 14 residues. V was pared by 3 bases and J by 4 bases, with 4 bases of the junction left unmatched. The germline V gene encodes CDR1 KGHSH and CDR2 LQKENI. CDR3 region: CASSPNRGRYEQYF. The CDR3 region has the DNA TGTGCCAGCTCACCTAACAGGGGGCGGTACGAGCAGTACTTC.